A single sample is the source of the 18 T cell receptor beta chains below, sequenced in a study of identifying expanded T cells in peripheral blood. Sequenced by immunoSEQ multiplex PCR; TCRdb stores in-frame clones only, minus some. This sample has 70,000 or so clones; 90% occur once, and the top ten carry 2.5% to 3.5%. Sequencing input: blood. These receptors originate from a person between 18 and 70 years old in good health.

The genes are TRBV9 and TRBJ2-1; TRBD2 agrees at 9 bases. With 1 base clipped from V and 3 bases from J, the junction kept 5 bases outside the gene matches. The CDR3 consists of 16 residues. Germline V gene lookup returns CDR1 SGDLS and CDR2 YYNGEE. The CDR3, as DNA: TGTGCCAGCAGCGTATCTAGCGGGACCCGCTACAATGAGCAGTTCTTC. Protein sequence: CASSVSSGTRYNEQFF.

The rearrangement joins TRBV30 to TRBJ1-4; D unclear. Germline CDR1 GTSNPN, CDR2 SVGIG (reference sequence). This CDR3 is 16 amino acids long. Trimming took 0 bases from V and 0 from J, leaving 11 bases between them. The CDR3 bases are TGTGCCTGGAGTGTACTGTCGGTTGCAACTAATGAAAAACTGTTTTTT. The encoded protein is CAWSVLSVATNEKLFF.

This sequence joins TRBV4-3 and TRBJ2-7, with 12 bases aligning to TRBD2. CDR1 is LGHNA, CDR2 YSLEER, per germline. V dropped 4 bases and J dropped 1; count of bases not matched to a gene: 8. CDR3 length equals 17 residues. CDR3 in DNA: TGCGCCAGCAGCCGAGGCCTGGGACTAGCGGGTTCCTACGAGCAGTACTTC. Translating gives CASSRGLGLAGSYEQYF.

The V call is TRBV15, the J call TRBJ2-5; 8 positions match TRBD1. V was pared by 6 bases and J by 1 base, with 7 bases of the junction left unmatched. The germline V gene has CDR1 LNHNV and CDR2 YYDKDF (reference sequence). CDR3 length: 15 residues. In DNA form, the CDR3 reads TGTGCCACCAGTCGATCACAGGGGGGCCAAGAGACCCAGTACTTC. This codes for CATSRSQGGQETQYF.

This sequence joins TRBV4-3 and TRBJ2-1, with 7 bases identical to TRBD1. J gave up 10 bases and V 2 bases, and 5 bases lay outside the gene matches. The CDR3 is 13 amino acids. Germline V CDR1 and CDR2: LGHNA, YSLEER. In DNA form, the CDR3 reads TGCGCCAGCAGCCAATTGACAGGGTCCGAGCAGTTCTTC. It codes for CASSQLTGSEQFF.

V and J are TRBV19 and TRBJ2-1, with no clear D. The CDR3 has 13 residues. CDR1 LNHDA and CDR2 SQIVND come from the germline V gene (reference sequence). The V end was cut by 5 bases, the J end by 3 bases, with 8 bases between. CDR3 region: CASSRSYYNEQFF. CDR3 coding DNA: TGTGCCAGTAGTCGATCCTACTACAATGAGCAGTTCTTC.

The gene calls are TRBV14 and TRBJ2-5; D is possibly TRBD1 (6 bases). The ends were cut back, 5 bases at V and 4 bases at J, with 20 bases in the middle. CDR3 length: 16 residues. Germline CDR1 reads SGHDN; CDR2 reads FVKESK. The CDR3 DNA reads TGTGCCAGCAGCAGTCTCCCCTGGGACACCCTAGAGACCCAGTACTTC. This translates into CASSSLPWDTLETQYF.

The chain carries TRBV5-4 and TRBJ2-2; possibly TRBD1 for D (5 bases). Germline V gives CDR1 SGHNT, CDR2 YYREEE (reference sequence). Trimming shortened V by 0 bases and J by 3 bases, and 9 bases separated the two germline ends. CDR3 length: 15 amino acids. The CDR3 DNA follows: TGTGCCAGCAGCTTGGCGACAGCCGACACCGGGGAGCTGTTTTTT. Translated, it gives CASSLATADTGELFF.

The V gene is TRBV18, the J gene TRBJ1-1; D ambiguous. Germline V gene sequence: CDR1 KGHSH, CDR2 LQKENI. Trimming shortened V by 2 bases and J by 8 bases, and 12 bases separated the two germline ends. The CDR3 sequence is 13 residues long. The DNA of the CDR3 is TGTGCCAGCTCACCAAACGTTCGAGGGGAAGCTTTCTTT. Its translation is CASSPNVRGEAFF.

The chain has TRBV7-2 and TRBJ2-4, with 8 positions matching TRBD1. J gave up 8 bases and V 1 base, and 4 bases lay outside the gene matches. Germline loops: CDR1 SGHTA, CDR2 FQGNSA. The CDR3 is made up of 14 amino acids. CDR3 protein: CASSLGTGSDIQYF. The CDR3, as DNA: TGTGCCAGCAGCTTAGGGACAGGGTCGGACATTCAGTACTTC.

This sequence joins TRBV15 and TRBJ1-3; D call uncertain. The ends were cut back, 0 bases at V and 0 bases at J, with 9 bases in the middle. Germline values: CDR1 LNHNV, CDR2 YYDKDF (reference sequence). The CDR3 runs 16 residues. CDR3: CATSRDRGYSGNTIYF. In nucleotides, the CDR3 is TGTGCCACCAGCAGAGATCGCGGGTACTCTGGAAACACCATATATTTT.

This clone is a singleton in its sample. The CDR3, as DNA: TGCGCCAGCAGCTTGGCGCCAGGGGGCTTTGAGACCCAGTACTTC. Translating it yields CASSLAPGGFETQYF. This chain uses TRBV5-1 with TRBJ2-5; 8 bases line up with TRBD1. V lost 0 bases to trimming and J lost 5 bases; unmatched junction nucleotides: 6. This CDR3 is 15 amino acids long. Germline loops: CDR1 SGHRS, CDR2 YFSETQ.

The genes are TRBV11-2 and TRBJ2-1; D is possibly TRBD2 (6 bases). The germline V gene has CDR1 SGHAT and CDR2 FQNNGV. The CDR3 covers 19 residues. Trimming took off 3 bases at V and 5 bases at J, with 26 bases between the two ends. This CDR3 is CASSFSRGGTNLANNEQFF. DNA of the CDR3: TGTGCCAGCAGCTTTTCACGGGGCGGGACGAACCTAGCGAACAATGAGCAGTTCTTC.

CDR3 sequence reads: CASSGTLLYGYTF. The CDR3 DNA reads as TGTGCCAGCAGCGGGACTCTTCTCTATGGCTACACCTTC. The V gene is TRBV7-9, the J gene TRBJ1-2, with D perhaps matching TRBD1 (5 bases). CDR1 and CDR2 from the germline V gene are SEHNR and FQNEAQ (reference sequence). V lost 5 bases and J lost 4, with 11 bases in between. This CDR3 is built from 13 residues.

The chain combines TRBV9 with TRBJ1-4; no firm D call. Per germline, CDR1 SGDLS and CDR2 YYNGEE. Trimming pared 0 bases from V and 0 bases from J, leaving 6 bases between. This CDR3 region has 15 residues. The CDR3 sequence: CASSVVVATNEKLFF. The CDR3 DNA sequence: TGTGCCAGCAGCGTAGTGGTTGCAACTAATGAAAAACTGTTTTTT.

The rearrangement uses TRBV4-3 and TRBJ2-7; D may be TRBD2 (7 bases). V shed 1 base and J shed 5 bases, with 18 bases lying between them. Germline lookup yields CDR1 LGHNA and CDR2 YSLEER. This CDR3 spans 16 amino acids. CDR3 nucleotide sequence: TGCGCCAGCAGCCAAGGGGGGGGCCCGTTTGCTAACGAGCAGTACTTC. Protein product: CASSQGGGPFANEQYF.

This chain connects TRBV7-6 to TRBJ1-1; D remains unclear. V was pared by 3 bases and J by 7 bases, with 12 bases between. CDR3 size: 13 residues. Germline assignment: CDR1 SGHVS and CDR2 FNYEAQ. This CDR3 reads CASSLLGYGEAFF. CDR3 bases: TGTGCCAGCAGCTTGTTGGGGTACGGTGAAGCTTTCTTT.

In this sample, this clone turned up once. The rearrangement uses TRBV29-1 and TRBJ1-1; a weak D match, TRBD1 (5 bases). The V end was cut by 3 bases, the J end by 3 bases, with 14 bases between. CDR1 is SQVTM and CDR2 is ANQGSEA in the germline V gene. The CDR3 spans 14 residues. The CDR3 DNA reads TGCAGCGTTGAGGGGGGTCGTCTGGACACTGAAGCTTTCTTT. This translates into CSVEGGRLDTEAFF.